These 8 T cell receptor beta chains share one sample of origin, sequenced in a study of patients and donors after allogeneic stem cell transplantation. TCRdb recomputed calls from the RT-PCR reads with MiXCR, one row per CDR3 protein. The top ten hold approximately 2.5% of the sample, which has about 87,000 distinct CDR3 sequences, around 5% seen once. Sequencing input: blood, either unsorted or a sorted T cell fraction (not recorded which). The receptor source for this set is a human donor who was either an allogeneic HSCT recipient or a stem cell or donor lymphocyte infusion donor (not recorded which). It is not recorded whose cells these are; they may come from a transplant donor.

This clonotype was seen repeatedly, ten times or more. The chain links TRBV2 to TRBJ2-3; D is ambiguous. The germline CDR1 and CDR2 sequences are SNHLY and FYNNEI. This CDR3 comprises 11 residues. Trimming took off 7 bases at V and 6 bases at J, with 8 bases between the two ends. CDR3 DNA sequence: TGTGCCAGCAATCCCACGGATACGCAGTATTTT. It specifies CASNPTDTQYF. The whole variable domain, filled in from reference TRBV2 and TRBJ2-3, reads EPEVTQTPSHQVTQMGQEVILRCVPISNHLYFYWYRQILGQKVEFLVSFYNNEISEKSEIFDDQFSVERPDGSNFTLKIRSTKLEDSAMYFCASNPTDTQYFGPGTRLTVL.

This clonotype came up many times. The V call is TRBV2, the J call TRBJ2-1; 7 bases match TRBD2. Germline lookup yields CDR1 SNHLY and CDR2 FYNNEI. The CDR3 loop spans 15 amino acids. The V segment lost 4 bases and the J segment 10 bases; nucleotides outside the gene matches: 13. CDR3 bases: TGTGCCAGCAGTGTCCCCAGCGGGCGGGGGAACGAGCAGTTCTTC. Encoded protein: CASSVPSGRGNEQFF.

This clonotype was seen ten or more times. V and J are TRBV10-3 and TRBJ2-2, with 7 nucleotides matching TRBD2. The CDR3 runs to 14 residues. CDR1 and CDR2 from the germline V gene are ENHRY and SYGVKD. The junction had 6 bases not matched to a gene; V was cut back by 7 bases and J by 4 bases. The CDR3 is CAIKESGVTGELFF. The DNA of the CDR3 is TGTGCCATCAAGGAAAGCGGGGTCACCGGGGAGCTGTTTTTT.

The table lists this clonotype with many counts. The chain links TRBV7-3 to TRBJ2-5; 9 nucleotides match TRBD2. V trimming: 5 bases; J trimming: 4 bases; junction bases outside the gene matches: 2. The CDR3 covers 13 residues. Germline V gene lookup returns CDR1 SGHTA and CDR2 FQGTGA. In nucleotides, the CDR3 is TGTGCCAGCAGCCGACTAGCGGCAGAGACCCAGTACTTC. Its translation: CASSRLAAETQYF.

This clonotype was counted at least ten times. V is TRBV5-1 and J is TRBJ2-1; D remains unclear. Germline assignment: CDR1 SGHRS and CDR2 YFSETQ. The CDR3 is 14 amino acids. V was cut by 5 bases and J by 6 bases, with 15 bases left in between. CDR3 region: CASRFVFVGNEQFF. The CDR3 DNA is TGCGCCAGCAGGTTCGTATTTGTTGGCAATGAGCAGTTCTTC.

This clonotype was picked up many times. The chain combines TRBV11-3 with TRBJ2-4; D unclear. The CDR3 runs 15 residues. Germline CDR1 and CDR2: SGHNT and YENEEA. Trimming took 4 bases from V and 0 from J, leaving 10 bases between them. CDR3 nucleotides: TGTGCCAGCAGCTACGGAGAGATAGCCAAAAACATTCAGTACTTC. Translating gives CASSYGEIAKNIQYF.

This clonotype was seen repeatedly, ten times or more. V usage is TRBV5-1 and J usage is TRBJ1-1, with 7 bases fitting TRBD1. CDR3 length: 15 residues. CDR1 is SGHRS and CDR2 is YFSETQ in the germline V gene. Trimming at V came to 0 bases and at J to 5 bases, leaving 7 bases not matched to a gene. The CDR3 DNA reads as TGCGCCAGCAGCTTGGATCGGGCAGGGGGAACTGAAGCTTTCTTT. It specifies CASSLDRAGGTEAFF.

This clonotype was seen many times. The chain combines TRBV7-9 with TRBJ2-7; tentative D call: TRBD2 (6 bases). There are 15 residues in the CDR3. CDR1 is SEHNR, CDR2 FQNEAQ, per germline (reference sequence). The ends were cut back, 1 base at V and 4 bases at J, with 14 bases in the middle. In DNA form, the CDR3 reads TGTGCCAGCAGCTTAGGCGGGGATAATAGGTACGAGCAGTACTTC. This gives the protein CASSLGGDNRYEQYF.